Below are 28 T cell receptor beta chains sequenced from a single sample in a study of T cells in Graves' hyperthyroidism and ophthalmopathy. It was RNA transcripts that yielded the amplified TCR beta CDR3 regions. Using the HTBI primer set, a first-round RT-PCR was run on the TCR CDR3. TCRdb analysed the multiplex PCR reads with MiXCR anew, one entry per CDR3 protein. The repertoire holds about 500,000 distinct CDR3 sequences, around 15% seen once, with under 20% in the top ten. The sequenced sample consisted of blood. These receptors originate from a woman aged 18-29 years with Graves' hyperthyroidism.

The chain carries TRBV5-5 and TRBJ1-6; D uncertain. Germline loops: CDR1 SGHKS, CDR2 YYEKEE (reference sequence). Trimming took off 2 bases at V and 0 bases at J, with 9 bases between the two ends. The CDR3 extends over 16 amino acids. The CDR3 loop reads CASSFSEGSYNSPLHF. The CDR3 DNA is TGTGCCAGCAGCTTCTCCGAGGGCTCCTATAATTCACCCCTCCACTTT.

Ten or more counts support this clonotype. This chain joins TRBV20-1 and TRBJ2-3; D call uncertain. The CDR3 spans 16 residues. Germline-derived CDR1 and CDR2 are DFQATT and SNEGSKA (reference sequence). V lost 3 bases and J lost 2, with 18 bases in between. The CDR3 nucleotides are TGCAGTGCTAGCGACCTTTTTTACAGCACCACAGATACGCAGTATTTT. Its protein is CSASDLFYSTTDTQYF.

This clonotype was detected ten times or more. V is TRBV6-6 and J is TRBJ1-1; D is undetermined. Trimming left V 0 bases short and J 1 base short, with 3 bases between. The CDR3 extends over 13 amino acids. Germline CDR1 and CDR2: MNHNY and SVGAGI (reference sequence). CDR3 sequence (DNA): TGTGCCAGCAGTTACTCAGCGAACACTGAAGCTTTCTTT. Protein: CASSYSANTEAFF.

The chain employs TRBV29-1 and TRBJ1-1; D uncertain. Germline V gene sequence: CDR1 SQVTM, CDR2 ANQGSEA. Trimming took 0 bases from V and 11 from J, leaving 10 bases between them. The CDR3 has 11 amino acids. The CDR3 reads CSVEDSYDAFF. CDR3 nucleotide sequence: TGCAGCGTTGAAGACAGCTACGACGCTTTCTTT.

In this sample, this clonotype turned up many times. This chain uses TRBV7-2 with TRBJ2-1, with 13 nucleotides matching TRBD2. CDR1 and CDR2 (germline): SGHTA, FQGNSA. This CDR3 contains 19 residues. Germline trimming cut 5 bases from V and 4 bases from J; bases unmatched to any gene: 14. Here the CDR3 DNA reads TGTGCCAGCAGCCAATCGTTACTAGCGGGAGGGCCGAGGTACAATGAGCAGTTCTTC. Translated: CASSQSLLAGGPRYNEQFF. Full variable domain (rest looked up from reference TRBV7-2 and TRBJ2-1): GAGVSQSPSNKVTEKGKDVELRCDPISGHTALYWYRQSLGQGLEFLIYFQGNSAPDKSGLPSDRFSAERTGGSVSTLTIQRTQQEDSAVYLCASSQSLLAGGPRYNEQFFGPGTRLTVL.

The chain carries TRBV6-8 and TRBJ1-2; weak D call: TRBD1 (5 bases). CDR3 size: 13 residues. V lost 9 bases and J 4 bases, leaving 15 bases between the germline ends. Germline lookup yields CDR1 MNHGY and CDR2 SAAAGT. Written as DNA, the CDR3 is TGTGCCAGTCTGCCCGGGACCGGCTATGGCTACACCTTC. Its translation: CASLPGTGYGYTF.

The chain employs TRBV30 and TRBJ2-1; TRBD2 aligns across 7 bases. Losses at the gene ends were 4 bases for V and 5 bases for J; bases not matched to a gene: 26. CDR1 is GTSNPN and CDR2 is SVGIG in the germline V gene (reference sequence). This CDR3 is 20 amino acids long. CDR3 nucleotides: TGTGCCTGGACCCGTACGGAAGGGGAGGGCCTCGCTTACCGGAACAATGAGCAGTTCTTC. It codes for CAWTRTEGEGLAYRNNEQFF.

The J gene is TRBJ2-3, the V gene TRBV6-1, with TRBD2 matching 9 bases. This CDR3 contains 16 residues. The germline V gene has CDR1 MNHNS and CDR2 SASEGT. With V trimmed by 4 bases and J by 0 bases, 5 bases remained unmatched. The CDR3 sequence is CASSAQTSGSTDTQYF. As DNA, the CDR3 is TGTGCCAGCAGTGCGCAAACTAGCGGGAGCACAGATACGCAGTATTTT.

DNA for the CDR3: TGTGCCAGTAGCGGGGCTTACACCGGGGAGCTGTTTTTT. This encodes CASSGAYTGELFF. The rearrangement uses TRBV19 and TRBJ2-2; D assignment may be TRBD1 or TRBD2 (5 bases each). This CDR3 contains 13 residues. Trimming stripped 6 bases from V and 3 bases from J, with 8 bases between. Germline V lookup: CDR1 LNHDA, CDR2 SQIVND (reference sequence). Combining the CDR3 with reference TRBV19 and TRBJ2-2 gives the whole variable domain DGGITQSPKYLFRKEGQNVTLSCEQNLNHDAMYWYRQDPGQGLRLIYYSQIVNDFQKGDIAEGYSVSREKKESFPLTVTSAQKNPTAFYLCASSGAYTGELFFGEGSRLTVL.

This clonotype is a singleton in its sample. A much larger clone sits a single nucleotide away, making a read error possible. The chain recombines TRBV11-1 with TRBJ2-1; 8 bases line up with TRBD2. CDR3 length: 13 residues. Germline-derived CDR1 and CDR2 are SGHAT and FQDESV (reference sequence). The CDR3 DNA follows: TGCGCCAGCAGCAAAGCGGGAGAGGGTGAGCGGTTCTTC. Its translation: CASSKAGEGERFF.

This clonotype has just a few counts. The V gene is TRBV6-4, the J gene TRBJ2-1, with 8 bases fitting TRBD2. The junction had 5 bases not matched to a gene; V was cut back by 2 bases and J by 5 bases. The CDR3 sequence is 15 residues long. Germline loops: CDR1 MRHNA, CDR2 SNTAGT. The CDR3 reads CASSDTLAGNNEQFF. In DNA, the CDR3 is TGTGCCAGCAGTGACACCTTAGCGGGGAACAATGAGCAGTTCTTC.

This clonotype was seen only once. This may be a read error: a much more frequent sequence differs by one nucleotide. This chain uses TRBV15 with TRBJ1-5; perhaps TRBD1 as D (5 bases). Trimming removed 3 bases at V and 0 bases at J, with 9 bases between. Per germline, CDR1 LNHNV and CDR2 YYDKDF (reference sequence). The CDR3 is 15 amino acids. The CDR3 sequence is CATSSLGGSNQPQHF. In DNA, the CDR3 is TGTGCCACCAGCAGTCTCGGGGGTAGCAATCAGCCCCAGCATTTT.

The rearrangement uses TRBV4-1 and TRBJ1-6; D is unclear. The CDR3 has 16 residues. V lost 0 bases and J 7 bases, leaving 13 bases between the germline ends. CDR1 is MGHRA, CDR2 YSYEKL, per germline. In DNA, the CDR3 is TGCGCCAGCAGCCAAGATCGCGGAGGTGAGAATTCACCCCTCCACTTT. It encodes CASSQDRGGENSPLHF.

This clonotype was seen many times. The V gene is TRBV13, the J gene TRBJ2-1, with a possible D match to TRBD2 (5 bases). V was pared by 5 bases and J by 3 bases, with 5 bases between. Germline V lookup: CDR1 PRHDT, CDR2 FYEKMQ (reference sequence). The CDR3 runs 12 residues. CDR3 amino acids: CASSRDYNEQFF. The CDR3 DNA sequence: TGTGCCAGCAGCCGGGACTACAATGAGCAGTTCTTC.

In its sample, this clonotype was seen a few times. V and J are TRBV19 and TRBJ1-5; D unresolved. The germline V gene encodes CDR1 LNHDA and CDR2 SQIVND (reference sequence). The CDR3 loop spans 16 amino acids. V was pared by 1 base and J by 4 bases, with 14 bases between. CDR3 sequence (DNA): TGTGCCAGTAGTATAGGCCCGGACCGACTAAATCAGCCCCAGCATTTT. Translated, it gives CASSIGPDRLNQPQHF.

This clonotype appeared many times. The V call is TRBV20-1, the J call TRBJ1-5; D gene ambiguous. The V end lost 1 base, the J end lost 2 bases, and 18 bases lay between the germline ends. The CDR3 totals 17 residues. Germline values: CDR1 DFQATT, CDR2 SNEGSKA (reference sequence). The CDR3 region is CSARGPPDWQGNQPQHF. CDR3 nucleotides: TGCAGTGCTAGAGGCCCACCGGATTGGCAGGGCAATCAGCCCCAGCATTTT.

The chain has TRBV20-1 and TRBJ1-4; TRBD1 is a possible D gene (5 bases). Germline CDR1 is DFQATT and CDR2 is SNEGSKA (reference sequence). V was trimmed by 1 base and J by 3 bases, leaving 9 bases between them. This CDR3 is 14 amino acids long. CDR3 coding DNA: TGCAGTGCTAGAGGTGGGGGAGCTAATGAAAAACTGTTTTTT. Translating it yields CSARGGGANEKLFF.

This clonotype has ten or more counts. V usage is TRBV28 and J usage is TRBJ2-3; the D call may be TRBD1 or TRBD2 (6 bases each). Germline CDR1 and CDR2: MDHEN and SYDVKM. Trimming shortened V by 2 bases and J by 4 bases, and 13 bases separated the two germline ends. This CDR3 has 15 amino acids. CDR3 DNA sequence: TGTGCCAGCAGTTTAGGGGGGCCGAACCCAGATACGCAGTATTTT. It yields the protein CASSLGGPNPDTQYF.

This clonotype was counted only a few times. The V call is TRBV6-1, the J call TRBJ1-5; D is uncertain. This CDR3 comprises 13 residues. Trimming removed 5 bases from V and 5 bases from J, with 10 bases in between. CDR1 and CDR2 from the germline V gene are MNHNS and SASEGT. CDR3 sequence (DNA): TGTGCCAGCAGTTATAATGTCTATCAGCCCCAGCATTTT. Its protein is CASSYNVYQPQHF.

The chain links TRBV4-1 to TRBJ1-1, with no clear D. The V end was cut by 0 bases, the J end by 4 bases, with 6 bases between. The CDR3 runs 13 residues. Germline CDR1 reads MGHRA; CDR2 reads YSYEKL. In nucleotides, the CDR3 is TGCGCCAGCAGCCAAGAGTGGACCACTGAAGCTTTCTTT. The encoded protein is CASSQEWTTEAFF.

A few counts support this clonotype. This chain connects TRBV4-1 to TRBJ1-1; perhaps TRBD1 as D (5 bases). This CDR3 region has 14 residues. V was cut by 1 base and J by 8 bases, with 14 bases left in between. Germline-derived CDR1 and CDR2 are MGHRA and YSYEKL. CDR3 sequence: CASSQGYPSGEAFF. The CDR3 nucleotides are TGCGCCAGCAGCCAAGGATACCCCTCAGGGGAAGCTTTCTTT.

This clonotype came up many times. The rearrangement uses TRBV11-2 and TRBJ1-2; D is ambiguous. V was shortened by 0 bases and J by 2 bases, with 10 bases between the two germline ends. This CDR3 region has 15 residues. Germline CDR1 is SGHAT and CDR2 is FQNNGV. In nucleotides, the CDR3 is TGTGCCAGCAGCTTAGACCCGGAGAGAAACTATGGCTACACCTTC. This encodes CASSLDPERNYGYTF.

This clonotype was observed many times. The chain recombines TRBV18 with TRBJ2-5; 10 nucleotides agree with TRBD1. With 4 bases clipped from V and 5 bases from J, the junction kept 7 bases outside the gene matches. The CDR3 is made up of 15 amino acids. The germline V gene has CDR1 KGHSH and CDR2 LQKENI. CDR3 protein: CASSRTTGGRETQYF. The CDR3 DNA reads TGTGCCAGCTCACGGACGACAGGGGGCAGGGAGACCCAGTACTTC.

This clonotype was recorded many times. V usage is TRBV2 and J usage is TRBJ2-2; 7 nucleotides agree with TRBD1. The CDR3 contains 16 residues. CDR1 and CDR2 from the germline V gene are SNHLY and FYNNEI. Unmatched junction bases numbered 3, after V lost 2 bases and J lost 0 bases. The CDR3, as DNA: TGTGCCAGCAGTGAAACAGGGGATTCGAACACCGGGGAGCTGTTTTTT. Its protein is CASSETGDSNTGELFF.

This clonotype has at least ten counts. The chain combines TRBV29-1 with TRBJ2-7, with 8 bases that match TRBD1. Losses at the gene ends were 3 bases for V and 1 base for J; bases not matched to a gene: 8. The CDR3 loop spans 15 amino acids. Germline V CDR1 and CDR2: SQVTM, ANQGSEA. CDR3 nucleotides: TGCAGCGTTGAGGGCCCCGGGACAGGATCCTACGAGCAGTACTTC. Protein sequence: CSVEGPGTGSYEQYF.

The chain carries TRBV5-1 and TRBJ2-5; 7 bases map to TRBD2. The V gene end was trimmed by 0 bases and the J gene end by 9 bases; junction bases not matched to a gene: 14. Germline V gene sequence: CDR1 SGHRS, CDR2 YFSETQ. The CDR3 has 16 amino acids. The CDR3 nucleotides read TGCGCCAGCAGCTTGGGGTCAGGGCGGTATCGGGAGGCCCAGTACTTC. Protein: CASSLGSGRYREAQYF.

This clonotype was seen many times. V gene TRBV3-1 combines with J gene TRBJ1-1, with 11 nucleotides matching TRBD1. Germline CDR1 LGHDT, CDR2 YNNKEL (reference sequence). The CDR3 is 16 residues long. J was trimmed by 1 base and V by 4 bases; bases with no gene match: 5. CDR3 in amino acids: CASSLRTGGGNTEAFF. The DNA for the CDR3 is TGTGCCAGCAGCCTCCGGACAGGGGGCGGGAACACTGAAGCTTTCTTT. Full variable domain (outside the CDR3, taken from reference TRBV3-1 and TRBJ1-1): DTAVSQTPKYLVTQMGNDKSIKCEQNLGHDTMYWYKQDSKKFLKIMFSYNNKELIINETVPNRFSPKSPDKAHLNLHINSLELGDSAVYFCASSLRTGGGNTEAFFGQGTRLTVV.

This chain joins TRBV20-1 and TRBJ1-3; TRBD1 is a possible D gene (6 bases). Germline CDR1 and CDR2: DFQATT and SNEGSKA (reference sequence). Trimming took off 5 bases at V and 2 bases at J, with 13 bases between the two ends. This CDR3 comprises 14 residues. CDR3 nucleotide sequence: TGCAGTGCTTCCGCGGGGGGCACTGGAAACACCATATATTTT. It is translated as CSASAGGTGNTIYF.